This TCR beta chain was documented in a study of T cell repertoires in cytomegalovirus infection. On the study more broadly: Public signatures in TCR beta pointed to CMV infection and matching HLA type.

TCRdb analysed the reads with MiXCR anew, one entry per CDR3 protein. This sample yields around 530,000 distinct CDR3 sequences, of which about a quarter are seen a single time; under 15% belongs to the top ten. The receptor comes from a human donor in good health (CMV status not recorded). Some clones in this sample may be carry-over from other donors' samples. The sequenced sample consisted of PBMCs.

The CDR3 DNA is TGCGCCAGCAGCCTATACGGGTACACTGAAGCTTTCTTT. Its translation is CASSLYGYTEAFF. This rearrangement joins TRBV4-3 to TRBJ1-1; D not certain. Trimming stripped 4 bases from V and 3 bases from J, with 9 bases between. Germline assignment: CDR1 LGHNA and CDR2 YSLEER. There are 13 residues in the CDR3.